Listed here is a single T cell receptor beta chain. The entry originates in a study of T-cell reconstitution after alpha-beta-depleted transplantation in children. The TCRbeta library was prepared with unique molecular identifiers. Using its own MiXCR run on the PCR reads, TCRdb lists one record per CDR3 protein. The data show around 600,000 distinct CDR3 sequences, around 16% seen once. The source is a human donor who donated a stem cell graft to a child with acute myeloid leukemia. The specimen was PBMCs from the stem cell graft donor, collected from the stem cell graft.

CDR3 region: CSARTRETGAQYF. The CDR3 nucleotides read TGCAGTGCTCGTACCCGGGAAACTGGGGCCCAGTACTTC. The chain links TRBV20-1 to TRBJ2-5, with D maybe TRBD2 (5 bases). V was shortened by 5 bases and J by 9 bases, with 19 bases between the two germline ends. There are 13 residues in the CDR3. Germline V gives CDR1 DFQATT, CDR2 SNEGSKA (reference sequence).